One sample yielded the 17 T cell receptor beta chains listed below, sequenced in a study of cytotoxic CD8 clonotypes in ibrutinib-treated CLL. Profiling relied on immunoSEQ multiplex PCR, and the TCRdb table lists in-frame clones only, not all of them. The sample lists about 92,000 clones, more than 70% occurring once. The material was PBMCs, obtained after 24 months of ibrutinib treatment. The receptors were sampled from a human donor with chronic lymphocytic leukemia.

The chain joins TRBV30 to TRBJ1-1; 9 nucleotides match TRBD1. CDR1 is GTSNPN, CDR2 SVGIG, per germline (reference sequence). The CDR3 covers 13 residues. The ends lost 5 bases at V and 1 base at J; junction bases unmatched: 2. CDR3 sequence: CAWDRGANTEAFF. CDR3 in DNA: TGTGCCTGGGACAGGGGGGCGAACACTGAAGCTTTCTTT.

V and J are TRBV18 and TRBJ2-2, with 7 bases matching TRBD1. The CDR3 has 16 residues. The V and J ends lost 3 bases and 5 bases, in that order; junction bases with no gene match: 9. From germline, CDR1 is KGHSH and CDR2 LQKENI. The CDR3: CASSPIDRALTGELFF. The CDR3, as DNA: TGTGCCAGCTCACCCATCGACAGGGCTTTAACCGGGGAGCTGTTTTTT.

V gene TRBV28 combines with J gene TRBJ2-7; D is undetermined. Trimming removed 2 bases from V and 3 bases from J, with 14 bases in between. CDR1 is MDHEN, CDR2 SYDVKM, per germline. The CDR3 spans 15 residues. This chain's CDR3 is CASSLNGLQSYEQYF. In nucleotides, the CDR3 is TGTGCCAGCAGTTTAAACGGTCTACAGAGCTACGAGCAGTACTTC.

The rearrangement joins TRBV30 to TRBJ1-1; the D gene is possibly TRBD1 (6 bases). The length of the CDR3 is 11 residues. Germline CDR1 GTSNPN, CDR2 SVGIG (reference sequence). Trimming removed 7 bases at V and 8 bases at J, with 14 bases between. This CDR3 is CAYLWGGEAFF. The DNA for the CDR3 is TGTGCCTACCTTTGGGGGGGCGAAGCTTTCTTT.

J is TRBJ1-2 and V is TRBV30; D is uncertain. The CDR3 is made up of 13 amino acids. CDR1 GTSNPN and CDR2 SVGIG come from the germline V gene (reference sequence). V was trimmed by 3 bases and J by 2 bases, leaving 10 bases between them. The CDR3 coding sequence is TGTGCCTGGAGAATACAGAGGAACTATGGCTACACCTTC. The encoded protein is CAWRIQRNYGYTF.

This clone was counted once. This chain connects TRBV7-8 to TRBJ2-1; D is uncertain. The CDR3 totals 14 residues. V was shortened by 1 base and J by 3 bases, with 7 bases between the two germline ends. Germline CDR1 is SGHVS and CDR2 is FQNEAQ. The CDR3 is CASSLETVYNEQFF. The CDR3 DNA follows: TGTGCCAGCAGCTTAGAGACCGTCTACAATGAGCAGTTCTTC.

The chain employs TRBV7-3 and TRBJ2-2, with D possibly matching TRBD1 (6 bases). The CDR3 runs to 16 residues. Germline values: CDR1 SGHTA, CDR2 FQGTGA. Trimming shortened V by 0 bases and J by 5 bases, and 13 bases separated the two germline ends. The CDR3 loop reads CASSLTGRGRTGELFF. The CDR3 DNA sequence: TGTGCCAGCAGCTTAACAGGCAGGGGAAGAACCGGGGAGCTGTTTTTT.

The chain couples TRBV9 to TRBJ1-5; D gene uncertain. The CDR3 spans 14 residues. Trimming shortened V by 0 bases and J by 3 bases, and 7 bases separated the two germline ends. Germline lookup yields CDR1 SGDLS and CDR2 YYNGEE. The CDR3 reads CASSVAGNNQPQHF. CDR3 sequence (DNA): TGTGCCAGCAGCGTAGCGGGGAACAATCAGCCCCAGCATTTT. The whole variable domain, remainder taken from reference TRBV9 and TRBJ1-5, is DSGVTQTPKHLITATGQRVTLRCSPRSGDLSVYWYQQSLDQGLQFLIQYYNGEERAKGNILERFSAQQFPDLHSELNLSSLELGDSALYFCASSVAGNNQPQHFGDGTRLSIL.

This clone was counted once. This chain links TRBV5-1 with TRBJ1-1; 8 bases line up with TRBD1. Germline V gene lookup returns CDR1 SGHRS and CDR2 YFSETQ. The V and J ends lost 8 bases and 5 bases, in that order; junction bases with no gene match: 14. This CDR3 region has 15 residues. CDR3 bases: TGCGCCAGTAACTACACCCCGGACAGGGTTACTGAAGCTTTCTTT. Protein: CASNYTPDRVTEAFF. The variable domain in full, completed from reference TRBV5-1 and TRBJ1-1, reads KAGVTQTPRYLIKTRGQQVTLSCSPISGHRSVSWYQQTPGQGLQFLFEYFSETQRNKGNFPGRFSGRQFSNSRSEMNVSTLELGDSALYLCASNYTPDRVTEAFFGQGTRLTVV.

This clone showed up just a few times. V and J are TRBV11-2 and TRBJ1-6, with TRBD1 matching 7 bases. The CDR3 runs to 16 residues. Looked up from germline, CDR1 is SGHAT and CDR2 is FQNNGV. The ends lost 5 bases at V and 6 bases at J; junction bases unmatched: 10. The CDR3 nucleotides read TGTGCCAGCAGCGACTCGACAGGGTTCATTAATTCACCCCTCCACTTT. Its protein is CASSDSTGFINSPLHF.

The chain couples TRBV5-4 to TRBJ2-2; 7 bases match TRBD2. Per the germline V gene, CDR1 is SGHNT and CDR2 is YYREEE (reference sequence). The junction had 13 bases not matched to a gene; V was cut back by 10 bases and J by 4 bases. The CDR3 consists of 15 residues. DNA of the CDR3: TGTGCCGGCTCGGTCGCGGGAGCCTCCACCGGGGAGCTGTTTTTT. Encoded protein: CAGSVAGASTGELFF. The full variable domain, in which reference TRBV5-4 and TRBJ2-2 provide the parts outside the CDR3, is ETGVTQSPTHLIKTRGQQVTLRCSSQSGHNTVSWYQQALGQGPQFIFQYYREEENGRGNFPPRFSGLQFPNYSSELNVNALELDDSALYLCAGSVAGASTGELFFGEGSRLTVL.

The chain employs TRBV6-1 and TRBJ2-7; D perhaps matches TRBD2 (5 bases). Per germline, CDR1 MNHNS and CDR2 SASEGT. Trimming left V 8 bases short and J 3 bases short, with 8 bases between. This CDR3 region has 11 residues. CDR3 sequence reads: CASGEFYEQYF. In nucleotides, the CDR3 is TGTGCCAGCGGGGAGTTCTACGAGCAGTACTTC.

The chain joins TRBV5-1 to TRBJ2-1; 9 nucleotides agree with TRBD1. The CDR3 totals 15 residues. Germline V gives CDR1 SGHRS, CDR2 YFSETQ. Losses at the gene ends were 7 bases for V and 8 bases for J; bases not matched to a gene: 13. The CDR3 is CASCSGTGPAYEQFF. The CDR3 nucleotides are TGCGCCAGCTGCTCCGGGACAGGGCCTGCTTATGAGCAGTTCTTC.

This clone turned up a few times. J is TRBJ1-3 and V is TRBV9; perhaps TRBD1 as D (5 bases). The ends were cut back, 1 base at V and 1 base at J, with 12 bases in the middle. This CDR3 has 16 amino acids. In germline, CDR1 is SGDLS, CDR2 YYNGEE. The CDR3 reads CASSVLSGTSGNTIYF. In DNA form, the CDR3 reads TGTGCCAGCAGCGTATTATCGGGGACTTCTGGAAACACCATATATTTT.

This clone was counted between two and nine times. The rearrangement joins TRBV2 to TRBJ1-3; the D is unclear. This CDR3 contains 16 residues. Germline V gives CDR1 SNHLY, CDR2 FYNNEI. V lost 3 bases and J lost 0, with 12 bases in between. Written as DNA, the CDR3 is TGTGCCAGCAGTGAGTGGCAATTATACTCTGGAAACACCATATATTTT. Its protein product is CASSEWQLYSGNTIYF.

The V call is TRBV6-5, the J call TRBJ1-1, with D maybe TRBD1 (5 bases). The CDR3 is made up of 14 amino acids. The V and J ends lost 5 bases and 4 bases respectively, with 14 bases between them. Germline-derived CDR1 and CDR2 are MNHEY and SVGAGI. In DNA form, the CDR3 reads TGTGCCAGCAGTAGGGACGGGACGCGCACTGAAGCTTTCTTT. As protein: CASSRDGTRTEAFF.

The chain carries TRBV7-2 and TRBJ1-3; D perhaps matches TRBD1 (6 bases). The V gene lost 1 base and the J gene lost 4 bases, with 14 bases spanning the gap. Germline V gene sequence: CDR1 SGHTA, CDR2 FQGNSA. The CDR3 covers 16 residues. CDR3 DNA sequence: TGTGCCAGCAGCTTAGAGCCTGGGGGGGGCGGAAACACCATATATTTT. This translates into CASSLEPGGGGNTIYF. Full variable domain (outside the CDR3, taken from reference TRBV7-2 and TRBJ1-3): GAGVSQSPSNKVTEKGKDVELRCDPISGHTALYWYRQSLGQGLEFLIYFQGNSAPDKSGLPSDRFSAERTGGSVSTLTIQRTQQEDSAVYLCASSLEPGGGGNTIYFGEGSWLTVV.